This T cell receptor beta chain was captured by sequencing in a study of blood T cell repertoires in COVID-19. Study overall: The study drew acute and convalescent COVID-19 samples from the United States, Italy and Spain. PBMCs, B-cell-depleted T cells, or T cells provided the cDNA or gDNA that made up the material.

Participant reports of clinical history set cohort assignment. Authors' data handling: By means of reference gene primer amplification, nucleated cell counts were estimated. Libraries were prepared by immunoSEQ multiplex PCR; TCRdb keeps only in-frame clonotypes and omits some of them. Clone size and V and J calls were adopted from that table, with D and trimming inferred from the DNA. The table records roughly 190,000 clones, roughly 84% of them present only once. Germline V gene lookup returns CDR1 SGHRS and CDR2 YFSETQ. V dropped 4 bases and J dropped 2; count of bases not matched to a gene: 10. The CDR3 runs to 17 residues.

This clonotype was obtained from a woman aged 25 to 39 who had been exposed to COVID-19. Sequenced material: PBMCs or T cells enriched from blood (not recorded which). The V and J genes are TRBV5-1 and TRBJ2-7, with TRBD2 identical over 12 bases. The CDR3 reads CASSPGLAGQVAYEQYF. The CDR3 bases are TGCGCCAGCAGCCCTGGACTAGCGGGGCAGGTAGCCTACGAGCAGTACTTC.